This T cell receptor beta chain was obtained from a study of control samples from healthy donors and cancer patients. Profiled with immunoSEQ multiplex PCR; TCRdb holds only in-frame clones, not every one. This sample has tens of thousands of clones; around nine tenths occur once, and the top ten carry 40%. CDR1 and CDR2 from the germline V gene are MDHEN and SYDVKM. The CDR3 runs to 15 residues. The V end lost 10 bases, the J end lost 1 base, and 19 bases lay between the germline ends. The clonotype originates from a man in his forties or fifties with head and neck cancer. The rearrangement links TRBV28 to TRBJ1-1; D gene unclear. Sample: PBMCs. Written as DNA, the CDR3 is TGTGCCACCGCCGGGCCTAGGGCTCAGAACACTGAAGCTTTCTTT. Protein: CATAGPRAQNTEAFF.